Following are 10 T cell receptor beta chains from one sample sequenced in a study of blood T cells in healthy people across ages. Next came a second PCR, run for roughly 6 to 11 cycles, which used a sample-barcoded 5' primer along with a J-beta primer mix. From the 5' RACE reads, TCRdb called clonotypes with MiXCR, one entry per CDR3 protein. The sample has 1.5 million or so distinct CDR3 sequences; approximately 38% are singletons. The specimen was blood. These receptors originate from a woman aged 18-29 years in good health.

This clonotype has just one count. This clone may be a read error of a much larger clone one base away. V is TRBV24-1 and J is TRBJ2-1; 12 bases map to TRBD1. The CDR3 has 17 amino acids. The germline CDR1 and CDR2 sequences are KGHDR and SFDVKD. The CDR3 bases are TGTGTCACCAGTGATAGAGAAGGGACAGGGGGCGGCCATGAGCAGTTCTTC. It yields the protein CVTSDREGTGGGHEQFF.

This clonotype came up a few times. This chain connects TRBV10-3 to TRBJ2-5; 11 bases align to TRBD2. The CDR3 is 16 amino acids. Trimming removed 3 bases from V and 1 base from J; junction bases left unmatched: 4. Germline V gives CDR1 ENHRY, CDR2 SYGVKD. The CDR3 protein is CAISESSGGTQETQYF. The CDR3 nucleotides read TGTGCCATCAGTGAATCTAGCGGGGGGACCCAAGAGACCCAGTACTTC.

This clonotype appeared a few times. V gene TRBV7-9 combines with J gene TRBJ1-2, with 7 bases matching TRBD1. The CDR3 spans 16 residues. Germline V gives CDR1 SEHNR, CDR2 FQNEAQ (reference sequence). V lost 2 bases and J lost 1; bases outside the gene matches: 7. The CDR3 protein is CASSLSLRQGNYGYTF. DNA for the CDR3: TGTGCCAGCAGCTTAAGTCTCCGACAGGGTAACTATGGCTACACCTTC.

The chain recombines TRBV27 with TRBJ1-1; D is unresolved. Trimming removed 3 bases from V and 2 bases from J, with 7 bases in between. This CDR3 has 13 residues. CDR1 and CDR2 (germline): MNHEY, SMNVEV (reference sequence). The CDR3 loop reads CASSFFDNTEAFF. The DNA for the CDR3 is TGTGCCAGCAGTTTCTTCGATAACACTGAAGCTTTCTTT.

This clonotype has a count of ten or more. The rearrangement links TRBV9 to TRBJ2-1; 9 bases line up with TRBD1. Germline V gene sequence: CDR1 SGDLS, CDR2 YYNGEE. The CDR3 contains 15 residues. V lost 4 bases, J lost 7 bases, and 9 bases stayed unmatched. In DNA form, the CDR3 reads TGTGCCAGCAGCCCCCCCGGGACAGGGCATAATGAGCAGTTCTTC. Protein: CASSPPGTGHNEQFF.

This clonotype turned up a few times. The rearrangement uses TRBV7-3 and TRBJ2-7, with 7 bases matching TRBD2. With 1 base clipped from V and 1 base from J, the junction kept 4 bases outside the gene matches. Per germline, CDR1 SGHTA and CDR2 FQGTGA. The CDR3 spans 15 residues. The CDR3 DNA follows: TGTGCCAGCAGCTTAAATCCGGGGGGATCCTACGAGCAGTACTTC. Its protein is CASSLNPGGSYEQYF.

The chain is built from TRBV27 and TRBJ2-4, with D perhaps given as TRBD1 or TRBD2 (6 bases each). The J call is uncertain, as TRBJ2-7 better fits the DNA end. From germline, CDR1 is MNHEY and CDR2 SMNVEV (reference sequence). This CDR3 comprises 13 residues. DNA of the CDR3: TGTGCCAGCACCATGGGGGGCGGCTACGAGCAGTACTTC. Its protein product is CASTMGGGYEQYF.

The CDR3 DNA reads TGTGCCAGTGACTTTAAAGAAACCCAAGTCAATGAGCAGTACTTC. Translating gives CASDFKETQVNEQYF. This chain connects TRBV12-3 or TRBV12-4 to TRBJ2-7, with D unclear. The CDR3 totals 15 residues. V was cut by 9 bases and J by 7 bases, with 25 bases left in between.

The genes are TRBV6-5 and TRBJ2-5, with TRBD2 matching 9 bases. The germline CDR1 and CDR2 sequences are MNHEY and SVGAGI. The CDR3 has 15 residues. V shed 10 bases and J 4 bases; nucleotides not matched to a gene: 13. The CDR3 region has the DNA TGTGCCAACAGCCCCTTAGCGGGAGAGGGAGAGACCCAGTACTTC. Its translation: CANSPLAGEGETQYF.

CDR3 protein: CASSPASGGPTFSYNEQYF. In DNA, the CDR3 is TGTGCCAGCAGTCCGGCTAGCGGGGGGCCTACCTTCTCCTACAATGAGCAGTACTTC. The chain recombines TRBV12-3 or TRBV12-4 with TRBJ2-1; TRBD2 matches 11 bases. The J call may be mistaken, given a closer DNA end match to TRBJ2-7. This CDR3 is 19 amino acids long.